These T cell receptor beta chains were read from a single sample in a study of CD8 T cells in ankylosing spondylitis. Each CDR3 protein gets one entry after TCRdb re-called the 5' RACE reads with MiXCR. The repertoire holds some 840,000 distinct CDR3 sequences, with about an eighth as singletons. Sample: blood, either unsorted or a sorted T cell fraction (not recorded which). The receptors were sampled from a male donor with ankylosing spondylitis. Both conserved end residues are part of each CDR3. A D gene is named only where the DNA matches it firmly.

TRBV29-1 TRBD1 CSVEGGGRGAKNIQYF
TRBV7-6 TRBD1 CASSFGQAKRRGNTIYF
TRBV30 TRBD2 CAWTSGGGTGELFF
TRBV20-1 . CSAREFSNQPQHF
TRBV10-3 . CAIRSQLNTEAFF
TRBV3-1 . CASSQDLRASYEQYF
TRBV12-3/TRBV12-4 . CASSPLQGYGYTF
TRBV21-1 . CASSKVEVGNHNSPLHF
TRBV20-1 . CSARESTGELFF
TRBV6-1 . CASRTVGSPPSSQYF
TRBV10-3 . CAISGIGASYNEQFF
TRBV24-1 . CATATGTGNTRELFF
TRBV11-1 . CASSLGTHSYEQYF
TRBV12-3/TRBV12-4 . CASSPAGRREDPYEQYF
TRBV5-1 . CASSLGPGEGTEAFF
TRBV20-1 TRBD1 CSARQGTPQHF
TRBV10-3 . CAISESRQFSGANVLTF
TRBV11-3 TRBD1 CASSQTGFHEQYF
TRBV20-1 . CSASQDLYSNQPQHF
TRBV3-1 . CASSLAGYDEQYF
TRBV11-2 TRBD2 CASSLRGLAGLFSYNEQFF
TRBV4-3 . CASSQLIPDGFSGANVLTF
TRBV10-3 . CAISEASDYNEQFF
TRBV20-1 . CSASDSGDSNQPQHF
TRBV11-1 TRBD1 CASSGWTGASYEQYF
TRBV20-1 . CSARDPSNQPQHF
TRBV5-6 . CASSRDGLNTEAFF
TRBV6-1 . CASSLTWTNEKLFF
TRBV6-2/TRBV6-3 TRBD2 CASSTRSGGVYNEQFF
TRBV18 TRBD2 CASSPMTSGTYNEQFF
TRBV12-3/TRBV12-4 . CASSLVPSLWVSF
TRBV23-1 . CASSQKTGMNTEAFF
TRBV11-2 TRBD1 CASSLGATGDHEQYF
TRBV9 . CASSVGTGTLPYEQYF
TRBV10-3 TRBD2 CAINKGTRGPNVLTF
TRBV20-1 . CSASFQGLEQFF
TRBV5-1 TRBD1 CASSSHRGITDTQYF
TRBV28 TRBD1 CASLGQTGVGDEQFF
TRBV4-3 . CASSQDLGGRGGYGYTF
TRBV6-2/TRBV6-3 TRBD2 CATTSRLAAEQYF
TRBV4-2 . CASRGAGLETQYF
TRBV28 . CASSTLSSPSEQYF
TRBV24-1 . CATSDPTRGGDTQYF
TRBV7-2 . CASSDRQTLWVEQYF
TRBV6-1 . CATLGTVRANVLTF
TRBV10-3 . CAISEYMDLNYGYTF
TRBV6-5 . CASSYSILGGHTEQFF
TRBV4-3 . CASSQDRWGSGANVLTF
TRBV7-8 . CASSLTWWGLGNQPQHF
TRBV18 . CASSPDIGEGTQYF